This T cell receptor beta chain came from a study of OX40 agonist ivuxolimab in advanced cancers. On the study more broadly: Having had anti-PD-1, anti-PD-L1 or anti-CTLA-4 therapy before was allowed, and 40% to 45% had some. There were three patients with partial responses, one having hepatocellular carcinoma and two cutaneous melanoma.

About this clone: Its target is unknown.

The protocol was immunoSEQ multiplex PCR, while the TCRdb copy is restricted to in-frame clones and leaves out a portion. Of about 83,000 clones listed, around four fifths are singletons. The study's findings and limits: The antigen specificity of the peripheral T cells (those that were expanded) was not determined. It was also the case that some nonresponders had low normalized T-cell clonal expansion.

The sequencing here drew on CD4+ or CD8+ T cells sorted from blood, taken in a trial of the OX40 agonist ivuxolimab. This clonotype was sampled from an adult with an advanced solid tumor such as melanoma, head and neck, liver or kidney cancer.

CDR3 sequence: CASRIWDRAYGYTF. DNA of the CDR3: TGTGCCAGCCGCATTTGGGACAGGGCCTATGGCTACACCTTC. The V call is TRBV7-9, the J call TRBJ1-2; 9 bases agree with TRBD1. The CDR3 length is 14 residues. The V gene's germline CDR1 is SEHNR and CDR2 FQNEAQ (reference sequence). V trimming: 8 bases; J trimming: 4 bases; junction bases outside the gene matches: 8.